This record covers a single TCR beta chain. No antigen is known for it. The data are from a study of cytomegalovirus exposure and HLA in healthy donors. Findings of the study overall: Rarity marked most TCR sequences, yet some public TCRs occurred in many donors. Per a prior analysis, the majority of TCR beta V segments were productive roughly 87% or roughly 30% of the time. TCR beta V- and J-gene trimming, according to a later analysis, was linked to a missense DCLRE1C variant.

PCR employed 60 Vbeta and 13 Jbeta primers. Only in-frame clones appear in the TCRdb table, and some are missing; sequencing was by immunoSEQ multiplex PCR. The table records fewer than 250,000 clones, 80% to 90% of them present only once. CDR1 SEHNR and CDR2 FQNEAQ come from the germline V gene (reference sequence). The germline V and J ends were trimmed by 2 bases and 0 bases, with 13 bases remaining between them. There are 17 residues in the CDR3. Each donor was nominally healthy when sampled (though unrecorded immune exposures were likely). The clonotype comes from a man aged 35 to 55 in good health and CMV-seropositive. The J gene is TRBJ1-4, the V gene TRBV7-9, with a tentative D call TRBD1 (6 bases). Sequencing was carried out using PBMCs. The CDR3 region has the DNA TGTGCCAGCAGCTTATACAGGGCCGGGGCAACTAATGAAAAACTGTTTTTT. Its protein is CASSLYRAGATNEKLFF.